The sequence of this TCR beta chain was determined in a study of blood T cell repertoires in COVID-19. Study as a whole: Whether acute or convalescent, the COVID-19 samples came from the United States, Italy and Spain. Sources were T cells, B-cell-depleted T cells, or PBMCs; the material itself was cDNA or gDNA.

Germline CDR1 and CDR2: MNHEY and SVGAGI. V was pared by 5 bases and J by 5 bases, with 10 bases of the junction left unmatched. The CDR3 loop spans 15 amino acids. Methods used by the authors: The assay estimated nucleated cells by amplifying reference gene primers. The table came from immunoSEQ multiplex PCR; TCRdb's copy has only in-frame clones and leaves some out. The V and J calls and clone size come from that table; D and trimming were worked out from the DNA. The table records about 68,000 clones, 91% of them present only once. Patients from Seattle were sampled longitudinally, starting during active infection.

The specimen was peripheral blood. The receptor was derived from a man aged 35 to 55 with COVID-19, enrolled during active disease. The chain uses TRBV6-5 and TRBJ2-7, with 9 bases that match TRBD1. CDR3 residues: CASSTRRDRVDEQYF. Written as DNA, the CDR3 is TGTGCCAGCAGTACCCGGCGGGACAGGGTCGACGAGCAGTACTTC.